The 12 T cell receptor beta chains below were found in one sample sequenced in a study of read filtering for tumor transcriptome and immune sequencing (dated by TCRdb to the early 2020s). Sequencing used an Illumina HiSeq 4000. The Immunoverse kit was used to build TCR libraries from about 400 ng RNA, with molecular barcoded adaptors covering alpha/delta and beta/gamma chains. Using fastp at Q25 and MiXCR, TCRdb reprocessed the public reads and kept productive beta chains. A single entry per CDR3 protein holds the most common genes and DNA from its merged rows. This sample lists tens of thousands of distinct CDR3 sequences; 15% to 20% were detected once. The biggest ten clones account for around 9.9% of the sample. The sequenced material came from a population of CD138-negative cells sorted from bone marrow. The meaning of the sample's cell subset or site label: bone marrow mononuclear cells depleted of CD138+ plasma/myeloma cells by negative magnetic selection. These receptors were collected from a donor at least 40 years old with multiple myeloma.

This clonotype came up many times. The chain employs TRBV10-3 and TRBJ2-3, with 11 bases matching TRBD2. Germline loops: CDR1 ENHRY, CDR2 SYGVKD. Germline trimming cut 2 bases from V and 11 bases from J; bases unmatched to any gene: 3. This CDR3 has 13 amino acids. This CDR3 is CAISETSGSMQYF. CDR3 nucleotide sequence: TGTGCCATCAGTGAGACTAGCGGGAGCATGCAGTATTTT.

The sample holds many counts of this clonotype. The CDR3 DNA sequence: TGTGCCTGGAATAGGGCGGGGGGCCCCACAGATACGCAGTATTTT. It yields the protein CAWNRAGGPTDTQYF. V and J are TRBV30 and TRBJ2-3, with 8 positions matching TRBD2. V shed 4 bases, J shed 2 bases, and the junction held 8 bases outside the gene matches. CDR3 length: 15 amino acids. CDR1 is GTSNPN, CDR2 SVGIG, per germline (reference sequence).

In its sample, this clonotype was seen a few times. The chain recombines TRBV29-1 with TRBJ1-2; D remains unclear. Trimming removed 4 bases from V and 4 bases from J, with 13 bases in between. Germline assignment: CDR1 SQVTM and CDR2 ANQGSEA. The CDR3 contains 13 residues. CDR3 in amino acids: CSVGWQSSYGYTF. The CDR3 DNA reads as TGCAGCGTTGGGTGGCAGAGCAGCTATGGCTACACCTTC.

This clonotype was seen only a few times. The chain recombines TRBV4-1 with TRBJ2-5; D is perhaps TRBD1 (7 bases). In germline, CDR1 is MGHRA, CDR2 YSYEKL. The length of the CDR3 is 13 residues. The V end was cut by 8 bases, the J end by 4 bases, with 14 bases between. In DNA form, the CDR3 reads TGCGCCAGCGGCAGGGGGGCTGGAGAGACCCAGTACTTC. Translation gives CASGRGAGETQYF.

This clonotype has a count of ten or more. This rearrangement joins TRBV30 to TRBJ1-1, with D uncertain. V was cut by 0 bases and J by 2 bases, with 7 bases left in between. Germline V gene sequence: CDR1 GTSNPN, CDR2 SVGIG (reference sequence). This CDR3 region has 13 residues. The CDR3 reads CAWSVLGNTEAFF. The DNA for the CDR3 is TGTGCCTGGAGTGTACTAGGAAACACTGAAGCTTTCTTT.

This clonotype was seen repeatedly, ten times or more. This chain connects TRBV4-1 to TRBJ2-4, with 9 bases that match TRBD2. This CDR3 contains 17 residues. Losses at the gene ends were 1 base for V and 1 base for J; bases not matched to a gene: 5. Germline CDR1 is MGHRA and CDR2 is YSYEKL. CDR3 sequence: CASSQGVSGSAKNIQYF. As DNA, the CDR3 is TGCGCCAGCAGCCAAGGTGTTAGCGGGAGTGCCAAAAACATTCAGTACTTC.

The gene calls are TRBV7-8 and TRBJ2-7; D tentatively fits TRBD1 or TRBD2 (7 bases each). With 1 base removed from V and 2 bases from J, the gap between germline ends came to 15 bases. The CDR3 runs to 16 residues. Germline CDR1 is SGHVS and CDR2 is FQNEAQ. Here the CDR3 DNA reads TGTGCCAGCAGCTTAGTCGGGGGGACAGTCACCTACGAGCAGTACTTC. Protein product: CASSLVGGTVTYEQYF.

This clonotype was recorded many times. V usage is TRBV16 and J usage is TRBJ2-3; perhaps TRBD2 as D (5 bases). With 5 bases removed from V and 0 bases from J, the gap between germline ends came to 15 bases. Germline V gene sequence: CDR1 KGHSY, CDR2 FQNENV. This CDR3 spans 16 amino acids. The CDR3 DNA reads TGTGCCAGCAGCATACGAGCGGACCTAAGCACAGATACGCAGTATTTT. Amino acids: CASSIRADLSTDTQYF.

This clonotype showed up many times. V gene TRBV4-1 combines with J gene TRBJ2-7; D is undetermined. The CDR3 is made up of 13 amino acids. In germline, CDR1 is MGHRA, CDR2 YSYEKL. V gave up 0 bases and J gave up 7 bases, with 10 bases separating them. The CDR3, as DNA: TGCGCCAGCAGCCAAGATCTCCCCCGGGAGCAGTACTTC. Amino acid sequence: CASSQDLPREQYF.

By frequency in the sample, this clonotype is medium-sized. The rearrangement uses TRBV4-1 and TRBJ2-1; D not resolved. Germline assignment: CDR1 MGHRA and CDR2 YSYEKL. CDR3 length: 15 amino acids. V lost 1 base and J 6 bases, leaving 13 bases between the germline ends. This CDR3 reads CASSQGLGSGNEQFF. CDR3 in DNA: TGCGCCAGCAGCCAAGGCCTTGGGTCTGGCAATGAGCAGTTCTTC.

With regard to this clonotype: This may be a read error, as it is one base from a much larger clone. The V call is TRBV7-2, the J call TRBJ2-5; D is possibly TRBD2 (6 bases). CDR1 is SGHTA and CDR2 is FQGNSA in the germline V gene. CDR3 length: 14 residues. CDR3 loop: CASSLTAGIETQCF. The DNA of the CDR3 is TGTGCCAGCAGCTTAACCGCGGGGATCGAGACCCAGTGCTTC. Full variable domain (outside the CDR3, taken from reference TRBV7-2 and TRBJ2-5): GAGVSQSPSNKVTEKGKDVELRCDPISGHTALYWYRQSLGQGLEFLIYFQGNSAPDKSGLPSDRFSAERTGGSVSTLTIQRTQQEDSAVYLCASSLTAGIETQCFGPGTRLLVL.

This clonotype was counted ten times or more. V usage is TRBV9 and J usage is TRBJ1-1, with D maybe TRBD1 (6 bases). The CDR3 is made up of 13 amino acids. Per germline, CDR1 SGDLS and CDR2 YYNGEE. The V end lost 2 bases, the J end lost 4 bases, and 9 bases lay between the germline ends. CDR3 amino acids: CASSVGGPTEAFF. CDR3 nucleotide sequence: TGTGCCAGCAGCGTGGGGGGGCCCACTGAAGCTTTCTTT.